This T cell receptor (beta chain) was captured in a study of cytomegalovirus exposure and HLA in healthy donors. Study results and limitations: The finding came from a later analysis; first-cohort TCR clusters tended to co-occur in the 95 to 150 validation repertoires. The study listed 164 cytomegalovirus-associated TCR beta chains. Cytomegalovirus status was reportedly diagnosed by the classifier with high sensitivity and specificity.

CDR3 length: 14 amino acids. V lost 4 bases, J lost 10 bases, and 11 bases stayed unmatched. Germline V CDR1 and CDR2: SGHTS, YDEGEE. Of note for this clone: Its cognate antigen is unknown.

Method: immunoSEQ multiplex PCR; TCRdb's copy keeps in-frame clones and lacks some. Altogether around 70,000 clones are present, 94% being singletons, with the ten largest covering approximately 0.59%. The receptor was isolated from a woman under 30 in good health and CMV-seronegative. The rearrangement joins TRBV5-8 to TRBJ1-1; 9 bases map to TRBD1. Sequencing input: PBMCs. The CDR3 sequence: CASSPWTGDLGAFF. In nucleotides, the CDR3 is TGTGCCAGCAGCCCATGGACAGGGGATTTAGGAGCTTTCTTT.